This TCR beta chain derives from a study of T cell responses to AZD1222 COVID-19 vaccine. General observations from the study: Of the AZD1222 recipients, only five to seven were seropositive at baseline.

A word on this clone: Its antigen is not known.

The table came from immunoSEQ multiplex PCR; TCRdb's copy has only in-frame clones and leaves some out. This sample carries 100,000 to 150,000 clones, approximately 92% of them seen once, and the ten largest clones take roughly 1.1%. This TCR was recovered from an adult who received the AZD1222 COVID-19 vaccine. This specimen consisted of peripheral blood, obtained 28 days after the second AZD1222 dose.

CDR3 DNA: TGCGCCAGCAGCAGGACGAGCCCGCCTGTGGCCTATGGCTACACCTTC. Protein sequence: CASSRTSPPVAYGYTF. V and J are TRBV5-1 and TRBJ1-2; D ambiguous. This CDR3 region has 16 residues. Trimming took off 4 bases at V and 4 bases at J, with 20 bases between the two ends. Germline V CDR1 and CDR2: SGHRS, YFSETQ.